The 26 T cell receptor beta chains below all came from one sample that was sequenced in a study of cytomegalovirus exposure and HLA in healthy donors. The PCR was carried out with 60 Vbeta primers and 13 Jbeta primers. Method: immunoSEQ multiplex PCR; TCRdb's copy keeps in-frame clones and lacks some. Among around 67,000 clones listed, about four fifths were seen once. Sample: PBMCs. These receptors were collected from a man aged 18 to 30 in good health and CMV-seropositive.

The J gene is TRBJ2-7, the V gene TRBV7-9; tentatively, D is TRBD2 (5 bases). The germline gives CDR1 SEHNR, CDR2 FQNEAQ (reference sequence). The V gene lost 0 bases and the J gene lost 6 bases, with 12 bases spanning the gap. The CDR3 contains 14 residues. For the CDR3, the DNA is TGTGCCAGCAGCTTAGCGGGGAGAGAAGGCGAGCAGTACTTC. The encoded protein is CASSLAGREGEQYF.

This clone came up once. V is TRBV19 and J is TRBJ1-1; D remains unclear. The germline V and J ends were trimmed by 5 bases and 4 bases, with 11 bases remaining between them. The CDR3 runs to 13 residues. The germline V gene has CDR1 LNHDA and CDR2 SQIVND (reference sequence). The CDR3 loop is CASSGGLGTEAFF. DNA for the CDR3: TGTGCCAGTAGTGGTGGTCTCGGCACTGAAGCTTTCTTT.

This clone was picked up many times. The chain uses TRBV7-6 and TRBJ2-1; maybe TRBD2 (6 bases). Per the germline V gene, CDR1 is SGHVS and CDR2 is FNYEAQ. The CDR3 has 15 residues. Trimming left V 6 bases short and J 3 bases short, with 15 bases between. The CDR3 DNA is TGTGCCAGCAGTCTCCGGGACGGGGGCTACAATGAGCAGTTCTTC. Translating gives CASSLRDGGYNEQFF.

This chain links TRBV6-1 with TRBJ2-3, with 14 bases lining up with TRBD2. From germline, CDR1 is MNHNS and CDR2 SASEGT. With V trimmed by 4 bases and J by 5 bases, 2 bases remained unmatched. The CDR3 is 15 residues long. DNA for the CDR3: TGTGCCAGCAGTGGACTAGCGGGGGGGCTAGATACGCAGTATTTT. It encodes CASSGLAGGLDTQYF.

The V call is TRBV29-1, the J call TRBJ1-1; possibly TRBD1 for D (5 bases). Germline V gene sequence: CDR1 SQVTM, CDR2 ANQGSEA. V shed 4 bases and J shed 7 bases, with 7 bases lying between them. The CDR3 covers 10 residues. The CDR3 bases are TGCAGCGTTGCCAGGGATGAAGCTTTCTTT. Amino acid sequence: CSVARDEAFF.

Only one count was recorded for this clone. The CDR3 sequence: CASSIEWNTEAFF. The CDR3 nucleotides read TGTGCCAGTAGTATCGAGTGGAACACTGAAGCTTTCTTT. The V gene is TRBV19, the J gene TRBJ1-1; D unclear. This CDR3 comprises 13 residues. V lost 3 bases to trimming and J lost 1 base, with 6 bases between them. Germline CDR1 reads LNHDA; CDR2 reads SQIVND (reference sequence). Together with reference TRBV19 and TRBJ1-1, the CDR3 gives the full variable domain: DGGITQSPKYLFRKEGQNVTLSCEQNLNHDAMYWYRQDPGQGLRLIYYSQIVNDFQKGDIAEGYSVSREKKESFPLTVTSAQKNPTAFYLCASSIEWNTEAFFGQGTRLTVV.

The rearrangement joins TRBV30 to TRBJ1-3; weak D call: TRBD1 (6 bases). V was clipped by 6 bases and J by 4 bases, with 13 bases between them. The CDR3 consists of 13 residues. CDR1 GTSNPN and CDR2 SVGIG come from the germline V gene (reference sequence). The CDR3 nucleotides read TGTGCCTGCCGGTGGGGGCTCGGAAACACCATATATTTT. It encodes CACRWGLGNTIYF. Variable domain in full (rest from reference TRBV30 and TRBJ1-3): SQTIHQWPATLVQPVGSPLSLECTVEGTSNPNLYWYRQAAGRGLQLLFYSVGIGQISSEVPQNLSASRPQDRQFILSSKKLLLSDSGFYLCACRWGLGNTIYFGEGSWLTVV.

This rearrangement joins TRBV27 to TRBJ1-4; a possible D gene is TRBD1 (5 bases). Trimming took 2 bases from V and 10 from J, leaving 8 bases between them. Germline lookup yields CDR1 MNHEY and CDR2 SMNVEV (reference sequence). This CDR3 region has 12 residues. CDR3 loop: CASSLRGRKLFF. The CDR3 DNA is TGTGCCAGCAGTTTAAGGGGCAGAAAACTGTTTTTT.

This chain uses TRBV6-5 with TRBJ1-2, with 8 positions matching TRBD1. The CDR3 is 15 amino acids. The germline gives CDR1 MNHEY, CDR2 SVGAGI. V lost 5 bases, J lost 4 bases, and 9 bases stayed unmatched. The CDR3 reads CASSIRGQDLYGYTF. For the CDR3, the DNA is TGTGCCAGCAGTATCCGGGGACAGGATCTCTATGGCTACACCTTC.

The CDR3 region has the DNA TGCGCCAGCAGCCCCACGACAGGTTCGGAGACCCAGTACTTC. It encodes CASSPTTGSETQYF. This sequence joins TRBV5-1 and TRBJ2-5, with D perhaps matching TRBD1 (6 bases). The CDR3 is 14 residues long. V was trimmed by 4 bases and J by 5 bases, leaving 15 bases between them. Germline V CDR1 and CDR2: SGHRS, YFSETQ.

The V gene is TRBV5-1, the J gene TRBJ1-6; 10 nucleotides align to TRBD1. Per germline, CDR1 SGHRS and CDR2 YFSETQ. The CDR3 contains 15 residues. J lost 8 bases, V lost 4 bases, and 6 bases had no gene match. CDR3 in DNA: TGCGCCAGCAGCGAGACAGGGGGCCCAGATTCACCCCTCCACTTT. Its protein is CASSETGGPDSPLHF.

The chain employs TRBV30 and TRBJ2-7; D is uncertain. Trimming removed 0 bases at V and 4 bases at J, with 13 bases between. This CDR3 is 14 amino acids long. Germline V gene data show CDR1 as GTSNPN and CDR2 as SVGIG (reference sequence). In DNA form, the CDR3 reads TGTGCCTGGAGTGTACCCAGGCTTAGGTACGAGCAGTACTTC. Its translation: CAWSVPRLRYEQYF. The full variable domain, completed using reference TRBV30 and TRBJ2-7, is SQTIHQWPATLVQPVGSPLSLECTVEGTSNPNLYWYRQAAGRGLQLLFYSVGIGQISSEVPQNLSASRPQDRQFILSSKKLLLSDSGFYLCAWSVPRLRYEQYFGPGTRLTVT.

J is TRBJ2-2 and V is TRBV30; D call uncertain. The germline CDR1 and CDR2 sequences are GTSNPN and SVGIG (reference sequence). CDR3 length: 14 residues. Trimming pared 2 bases from V and 0 bases from J, leaving 7 bases between. CDR3 loop: CAWSQAANTGELFF. The CDR3 DNA reads TGTGCCTGGAGTCAGGCCGCGAACACCGGGGAGCTGTTTTTT.

The chain recombines TRBV6-5 with TRBJ2-1; 7 nucleotides match TRBD1. This CDR3 has 13 amino acids. The ends lost 8 bases at V and 6 bases at J; junction bases unmatched: 7. Germline assignment: CDR1 MNHEY and CDR2 SVGAGI. CDR3 region: CASGLTGFNEQFF. In DNA form, the CDR3 reads TGTGCCAGCGGACTGACAGGGTTCAATGAGCAGTTCTTC.

With respect to this clone: Mismatch with germline at one junction end may stem from a read error. The sample has other DNA sequences that encode this CDR3 too. The rearrangement links TRBV13 to TRBJ1-1; D not certain. The germline V gene has CDR1 PRHDT and CDR2 FYEKMQ (reference sequence). The CDR3 is 12 amino acids. In DNA form, the CDR3 reads TGCGCCAGCAGCCAACTAAACACTGAAGCTTTCTTT. It specifies CASSQLNTEAFF.

This chain connects TRBV10-3 to TRBJ2-3, with a possible D match to TRBD2 (6 bases). The germline V gene encodes CDR1 ENHRY and CDR2 SYGVKD. The CDR3 is 11 amino acids. The V end lost 4 bases, the J end lost 7 bases, and 6 bases lay between the germline ends. The CDR3 region has the DNA TGTGCCATCAGTGGGACTAATACGCAGTATTTT. Translated, it gives CAISGTNTQYF.

The rearrangement links TRBV4-2 to TRBJ1-1, with TRBD1 matching 7 bases. CDR3 length: 15 amino acids. Germline assignment: CDR1 LGHNA and CDR2 YNFKEQ. Trimming cost V 4 bases and J 0 bases; bases outside gene matches: 5. The CDR3 spells CASSLPTGLNTEAFF. The DNA of the CDR3 is TGTGCCAGCAGCCTCCCGACAGGGTTGAACACTGAAGCTTTCTTT.

The rearrangement uses TRBV7-9 and TRBJ2-3; possible D gene TRBD1, 5 bases. This CDR3 contains 13 residues. Germline loops: CDR1 SEHNR, CDR2 FQNEAQ (reference sequence). V was clipped by 5 bases and J by 6 bases, with 12 bases between them. This CDR3 is CASSPSGSDTQYF. In nucleotides, the CDR3 is TGTGCCAGCAGCCCATCAGGGTCTGATACGCAGTATTTT.

This chain connects TRBV29-1 to TRBJ1-2; D unresolved. The CDR3 sequence is 11 residues long. The V and J ends lost 2 bases and 6 bases respectively, with 7 bases between them. Germline V gives CDR1 SQVTM, CDR2 ANQGSEA. The CDR3 bases are TGCAGCGTTGAAAAGAGGCATGGCTACACCTTC. As protein: CSVEKRHGYTF.

The V and J genes are TRBV5-1 and TRBJ2-7; 7 bases are shared with TRBD1. Germline V gives CDR1 SGHRS, CDR2 YFSETQ. V was pared by 5 bases and J by 6 bases, with 8 bases of the junction left unmatched. This CDR3 is 13 amino acids long. The CDR3 protein is CASRFEGAPEQYF. CDR3 bases: TGCGCCAGCAGATTTGAGGGGGCGCCCGAGCAGTACTTC.

V is TRBV2 and J is TRBJ2-1; TRBD2 might be the D (5 bases). Germline assignment: CDR1 SNHLY and CDR2 FYNNEI. V was cut by 6 bases and J by 3 bases, with 18 bases left in between. The CDR3 runs to 16 residues. The chain's CDR3 is CASSAHGLVIYNEQFF. CDR3 coding DNA: TGTGCCAGCAGCGCCCACGGACTCGTAATCTACAATGAGCAGTTCTTC.

The chain combines TRBV30 with TRBJ2-3; the D gene is possibly TRBD2 (6 bases). Germline V gene data show CDR1 as GTSNPN and CDR2 as SVGIG (reference sequence). Trimming pared 0 bases from V and 3 bases from J, leaving 10 bases between. The CDR3 is 14 residues long. The CDR3 sequence is CAWSVAGITDTQYF. CDR3 coding DNA: TGTGCCTGGAGTGTAGCGGGTATTACAGATACGCAGTATTTT.

V is TRBV14 and J is TRBJ2-1; TRBD2 might be the D (5 bases). The CDR3 extends over 14 amino acids. Trimming removed 4 bases at V and 9 bases at J, with 16 bases between. The germline V gene encodes CDR1 SGHDN and CDR2 FVKESK. CDR3 sequence reads: CASSPDYGTSEQFF. The CDR3 region has the DNA TGTGCCAGCAGCCCTGACTACGGTACAAGTGAGCAGTTCTTC.

CDR3 DNA: TGTGCCAGCAGCTCGACTAGGAACACTGAAGCTTTCTTT. As protein: CASSSTRNTEAFF. The chain has TRBV11-2 and TRBJ1-1; D is unresolved. Germline V gene data show CDR1 as SGHAT and CDR2 as FQNNGV. This CDR3 has 13 residues. Between the trimmed V and J ends, which lost 4 bases and 1 base, there was a span of 7 bases.

The rearrangement uses TRBV6-5 and TRBJ1-5, with a possible D match to TRBD1 (5 bases). This CDR3 spans 16 amino acids. Per germline, CDR1 MNHEY and CDR2 SVGAGI. V was cut by 2 bases and J by 0 bases, with 11 bases left in between. This CDR3 is CASSYRGGDSNQPQHF. CDR3 coding DNA: TGTGCCAGCAGTTACCGGGGGGGGGATAGCAATCAGCCCCAGCATTTT.

The chain has TRBV7-3 and TRBJ1-1, with a possible D match to TRBD1 (5 bases). Trimming removed 3 bases from V and 4 bases from J, with 12 bases in between. Germline values: CDR1 SGHTA, CDR2 FQGTGA. The CDR3 totals 14 residues. The CDR3 region has the DNA TGTGCCAGCAGCTTCGGCTCAGGGCGCACTGAAGCTTTCTTT. This gives the protein CASSFGSGRTEAFF.